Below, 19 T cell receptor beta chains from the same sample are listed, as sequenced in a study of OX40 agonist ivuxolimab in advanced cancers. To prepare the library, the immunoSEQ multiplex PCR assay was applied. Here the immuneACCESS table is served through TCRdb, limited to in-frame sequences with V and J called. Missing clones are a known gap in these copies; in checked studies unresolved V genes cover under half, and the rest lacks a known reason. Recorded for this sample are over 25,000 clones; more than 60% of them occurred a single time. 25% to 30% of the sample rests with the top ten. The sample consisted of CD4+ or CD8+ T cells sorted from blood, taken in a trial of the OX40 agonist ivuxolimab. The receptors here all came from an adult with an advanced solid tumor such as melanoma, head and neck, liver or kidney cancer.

The DNA of the CDR3 is TGTGCCAGCAGCCAATCAGGGGTTTCAGTAGATACGCAGTATTTT. Translated, it gives CASSQSGVSVDTQYF. The chain has TRBV7-6 and TRBJ2-3, with D possibly being TRBD1 (6 bases). Trimming removed 5 bases from V and 5 bases from J, with 17 bases in between. There are 15 residues in the CDR3. Germline CDR1 is SGHVS and CDR2 is FNYEAQ.

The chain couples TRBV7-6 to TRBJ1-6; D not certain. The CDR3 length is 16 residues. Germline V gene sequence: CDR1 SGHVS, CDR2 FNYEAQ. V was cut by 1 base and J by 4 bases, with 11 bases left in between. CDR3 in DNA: TGTGCCAGCAGCTTAGATGACCCTTCGTATAATTCACCCCTCCACTTT. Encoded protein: CASSLDDPSYNSPLHF.

This CDR3 is CASSSEWGQLNEKLFF. CDR3 nucleotides: TGTGCCAGCAGCTCAGAGTGGGGACAGCTTAATGAAAAACTGTTTTTT. The rearrangement joins TRBV11-2 to TRBJ1-4; 7 positions agree with TRBD1. Germline V gene data show CDR1 as SGHAT and CDR2 as FQNNGV. After removal of 4 bases from V and 4 bases from J, the junction contained 9 bases not matched to a gene. CDR3 length: 16 amino acids.

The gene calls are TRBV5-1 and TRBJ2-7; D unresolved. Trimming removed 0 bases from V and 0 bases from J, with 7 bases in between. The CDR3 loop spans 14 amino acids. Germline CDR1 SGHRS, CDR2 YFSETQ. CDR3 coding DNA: TGCGCCAGCAGCTTGGTGGGTAACTCCTACGAGCAGTACTTC. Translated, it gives CASSLVGNSYEQYF.

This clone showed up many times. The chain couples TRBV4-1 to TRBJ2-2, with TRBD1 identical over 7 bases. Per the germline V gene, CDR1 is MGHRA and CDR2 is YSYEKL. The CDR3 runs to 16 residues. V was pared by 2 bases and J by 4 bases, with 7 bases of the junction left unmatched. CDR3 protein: CASSQSGQTFTGELFF. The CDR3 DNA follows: TGCGCCAGCAGCCAATCGGGACAGACGTTCACCGGGGAGCTGTTTTTT.

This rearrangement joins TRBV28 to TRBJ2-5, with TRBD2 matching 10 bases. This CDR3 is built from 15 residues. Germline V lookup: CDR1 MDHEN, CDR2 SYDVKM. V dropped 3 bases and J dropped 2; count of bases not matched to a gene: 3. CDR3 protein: CASSLWGLAQETQYF. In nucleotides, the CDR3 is TGTGCCAGCAGTTTGTGGGGACTAGCGCAAGAGACCCAGTACTTC.

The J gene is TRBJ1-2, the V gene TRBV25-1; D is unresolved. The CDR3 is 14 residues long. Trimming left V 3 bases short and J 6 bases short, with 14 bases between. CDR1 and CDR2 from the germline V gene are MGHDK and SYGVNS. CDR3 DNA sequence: TGTGCCAGCAGTGAGGGCCGGGGAGCCCATGGCTACACCTTC. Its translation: CASSEGRGAHGYTF.

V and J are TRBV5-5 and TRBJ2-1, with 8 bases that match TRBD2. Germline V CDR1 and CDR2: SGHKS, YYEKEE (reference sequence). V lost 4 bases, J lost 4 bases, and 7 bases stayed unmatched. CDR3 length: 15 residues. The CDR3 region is CASSGLSGVYNEQFF. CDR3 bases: TGTGCCAGCAGCGGACTTAGCGGGGTATACAATGAGCAGTTCTTC.

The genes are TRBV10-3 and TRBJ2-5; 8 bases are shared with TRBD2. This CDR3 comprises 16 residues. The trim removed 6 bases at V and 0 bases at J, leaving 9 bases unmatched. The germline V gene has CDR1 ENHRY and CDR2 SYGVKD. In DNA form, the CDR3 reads TGTGCCATCAGCCTGACTGGCGGGGGGTACCAAGAGACCCAGTACTTC. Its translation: CAISLTGGGYQETQYF.

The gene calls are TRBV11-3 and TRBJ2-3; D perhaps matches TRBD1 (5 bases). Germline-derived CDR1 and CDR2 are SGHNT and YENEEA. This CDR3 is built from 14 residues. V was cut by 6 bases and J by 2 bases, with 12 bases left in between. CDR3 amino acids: CASSPYGATDTQYF. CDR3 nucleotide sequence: TGTGCCAGCAGTCCTTATGGGGCCACAGATACGCAGTATTTT.

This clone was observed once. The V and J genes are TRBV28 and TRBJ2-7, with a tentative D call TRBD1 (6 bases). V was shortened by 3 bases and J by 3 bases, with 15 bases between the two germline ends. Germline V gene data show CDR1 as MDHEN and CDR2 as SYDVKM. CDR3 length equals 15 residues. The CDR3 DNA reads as TGTGCCAGCAGTTTGAGCCGGGACATCAACTACGAGCAGTACTTC. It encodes CASSLSRDINYEQYF.

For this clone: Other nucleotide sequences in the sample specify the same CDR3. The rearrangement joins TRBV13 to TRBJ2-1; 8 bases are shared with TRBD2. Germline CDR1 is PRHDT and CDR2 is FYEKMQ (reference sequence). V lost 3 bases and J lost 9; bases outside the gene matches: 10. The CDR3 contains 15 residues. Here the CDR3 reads CASSFPGGLGREQFF. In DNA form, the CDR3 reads TGTGCCAGCAGCTTCCCGGGGGGGCTTGGTCGTGAGCAGTTCTTC.

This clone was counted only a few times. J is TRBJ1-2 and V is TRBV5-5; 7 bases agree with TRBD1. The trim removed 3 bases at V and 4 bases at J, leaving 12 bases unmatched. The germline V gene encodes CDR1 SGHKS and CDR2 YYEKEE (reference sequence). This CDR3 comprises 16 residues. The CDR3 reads CASSSLGTAISYGYTF. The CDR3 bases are TGTGCCAGCAGCTCCTTAGGGACAGCCATCTCCTATGGCTACACCTTC.

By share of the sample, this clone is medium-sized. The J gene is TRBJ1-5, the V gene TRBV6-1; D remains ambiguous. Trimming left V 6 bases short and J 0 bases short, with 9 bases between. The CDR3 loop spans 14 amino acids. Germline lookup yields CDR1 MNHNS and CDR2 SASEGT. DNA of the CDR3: TGTGCCAGCAGCTTAATTACTAGCAATCAGCCCCAGCATTTT. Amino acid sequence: CASSLITSNQPQHF.

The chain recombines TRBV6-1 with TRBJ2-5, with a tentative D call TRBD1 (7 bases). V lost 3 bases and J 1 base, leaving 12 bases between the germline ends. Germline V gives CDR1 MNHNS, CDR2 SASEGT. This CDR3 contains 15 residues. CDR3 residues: CASSDDRDFQETQYF. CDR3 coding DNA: TGTGCCAGCAGTGATGACAGGGACTTCCAAGAGACCCAGTACTTC.

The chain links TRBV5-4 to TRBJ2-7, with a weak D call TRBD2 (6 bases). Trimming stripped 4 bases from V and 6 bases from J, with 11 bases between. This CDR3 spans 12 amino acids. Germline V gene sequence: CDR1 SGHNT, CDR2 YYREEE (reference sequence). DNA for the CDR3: TGTGCCAGCAGCCTCGGGAGTATCGAGCAGTACTTC. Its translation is CASSLGSIEQYF.

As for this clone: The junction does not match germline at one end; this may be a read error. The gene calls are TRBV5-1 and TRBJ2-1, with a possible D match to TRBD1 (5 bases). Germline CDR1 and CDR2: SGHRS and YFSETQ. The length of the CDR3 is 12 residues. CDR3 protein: CASRDSYNEQFF. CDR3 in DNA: TGCGCAAGCAGGGATTCCTACAATGAGCAGTTCTTC. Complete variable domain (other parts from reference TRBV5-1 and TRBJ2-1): KAGVTQTPRYLIKTRGQQVTLSCSPISGHRSVSWYQQTPGQGLQFLFEYFSETQRNKGNFPGRFSGRQFSNSRSEMNVSTLELGDSALYLCASRDSYNEQFFGPGTRLTVL.

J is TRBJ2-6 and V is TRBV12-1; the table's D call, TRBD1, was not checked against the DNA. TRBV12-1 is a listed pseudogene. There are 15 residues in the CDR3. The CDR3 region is CASSPHTSGANVLTF. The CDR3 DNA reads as TGTGCCAGCAGCCCCCATACATCCGGGGCCAACGTCCTGACTTTC.

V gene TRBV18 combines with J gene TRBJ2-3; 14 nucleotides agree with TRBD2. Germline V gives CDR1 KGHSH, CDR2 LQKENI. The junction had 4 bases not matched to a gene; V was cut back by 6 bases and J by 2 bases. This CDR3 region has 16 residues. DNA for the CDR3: TGTGCCAGCTCGGGACTAGCGGGGGAGAACACAGATACGCAGTATTTT. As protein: CASSGLAGENTDTQYF. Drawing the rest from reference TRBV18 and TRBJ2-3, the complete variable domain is NAGVMQNPRHLVRRRGQEARLRCSPMKGHSHVYWYRQLPEEGLKFMVYLQKENIIDESGMPKERFSAEFPKEGPSILRIQQVVRGDSAAYFCASSGLAGENTDTQYFGPGTRLTVL.